The sequence of this T cell receptor beta chain was determined in a study of vaccination and CD4 T cells after COVID-19. Study as a whole: Recovered-phase convalescent patients showed SARS-CoV-2 positivity by nasal swab PCR; 8 or 9 were mild, one severe.

The Oncomine TCR Beta short-read assay was applied to DNA of cultured CD4+ T cells. TCRdb itself ran the PCR reads through MiXCR, one entry per CDR3 protein. The top ten hold over 9.5% of the sample, which has about 14,000 distinct CDR3 sequences, less than 65% seen once. V was shortened by 5 bases and J by 4 bases, with 18 bases between the two germline ends. CDR1 and CDR2 (germline): DFQATT, SNEGSKA (reference sequence). This CDR3 contains 15 residues. Findings and limits, study-wide: The median proportion of reactive clones detected only post-vaccination in convalescent patients was 85% to 90%.

With regard to this clonotype: Its specificity is unknown.

Documented treatment: roughly ten-day PBMC culture with coronavirus spike peptide pools or control peptides (ViraFEST assay). The sequence derives from a human donor who had recovered from COVID-19. The rearrangement joins TRBV20-1 to TRBJ1-5, with D maybe TRBD1 (5 bases). Sequencing used CD4+ T cells from blood, cultured in vitro, obtained before SARS-CoV-2 vaccination. The chain's CDR3 is CSAYPGPGGNQPQHF. CDR3 DNA sequence: TGCAGTGCTTATCCGGGCCCGGGGGGGAATCAGCCCCAGCATTTT.